The 29 T cell receptor beta chains below come from one sample, sequenced in a study of T cell repertoires in cytomegalovirus infection. These receptors' antigens are unknown. TCRdb reprocessed the reads via MiXCR and lists one record per CDR3 protein. The table has under 70,000 distinct CDR3 sequences, around 33% seen once. Specimen: PBMCs, sequenced either directly or after in vitro stimulation (not recorded which). Receptors originate from a human donor in good health (CMV status not recorded). Some clones in this sample may be carry-over from other donors' samples.

This clonotype showed up many times. The chain employs TRBV7-2 and TRBJ2-7; 8 nucleotides align to TRBD2. This CDR3 is built from 15 residues. Germline assignment: CDR1 SGHTA and CDR2 FQGNSA. V shed 4 bases, J shed 5 bases, and the junction held 10 bases outside the gene matches. CDR3 region: CASSSEAGVKNEQYF. CDR3 in DNA: TGTGCCAGCAGCTCAGAAGCGGGGGTAAAAAACGAGCAGTACTTC.

The chain is built from TRBV19 and TRBJ2-1; D call uncertain. Between the trimmed V and J ends, which lost 6 bases and 10 bases, there was a span of 13 bases. Germline V CDR1 and CDR2: LNHDA, SQIVND (reference sequence). The CDR3 runs to 12 residues. CDR3 coding DNA: TGTGCCAGTAGCGCCTCTCGGCGGGAGCAGTTCTTC. Protein sequence: CASSASRREQFF.

J is TRBJ1-1 and V is TRBV10-3, with a weak D call TRBD1 (6 bases). Deletions cut 10 bases from V and 6 bases from J, with 18 bases between. Germline V gene data show CDR1 as ENHRY and CDR2 as SYGVKD. The CDR3 extends over 13 amino acids. The CDR3 loop is CATLRGGGPEAFF. The CDR3 bases are TGTGCCACCCTTAGAGGGGGGGGTCCTGAAGCTTTCTTT.

The genes are TRBV27 and TRBJ1-2; the D gene is possibly TRBD1 (6 bases). Deletions cut 5 bases from V and 4 bases from J, with 17 bases between. The germline V gene encodes CDR1 MNHEY and CDR2 SMNVEV (reference sequence). This CDR3 is 15 amino acids long. The CDR3 DNA sequence: TGTGCCAGCAGTCCGACCCCCGGGACACTCTATGGCTACACCTTC. This sequence encodes CASSPTPGTLYGYTF.

This clonotype occurred a few times. The rearrangement joins TRBV6-1 to TRBJ2-3; TRBD2 is a possible D gene (5 bases). The CDR3 has 15 residues. Per germline, CDR1 MNHNS and CDR2 SASEGT. V was trimmed by 4 bases and J by 3 bases, leaving 14 bases between them. The CDR3 loop is CASSGRSSLTDTQYF. As DNA, the CDR3 is TGTGCCAGCAGTGGCCGTTCTAGCTTGACAGATACGCAGTATTTT.

By share, this clonotype ranks as medium-sized. The chain combines TRBV10-3 with TRBJ2-1; 9 bases fit TRBD2. The CDR3 sequence is 18 residues long. CDR1 and CDR2 (germline): ENHRY, SYGVKD. V was clipped by 3 bases and J by 3 bases; unmatched bases: 12. The CDR3 DNA is TGTGCCATCAGTGACGAGGGGCGGGAGGGCCCAAACTACAATGAGCAGTTCTTC. Protein product: CAISDEGREGPNYNEQFF.

This clonotype was detected a few times. J is TRBJ1-6 and V is TRBV7-6; D uncertain. Between the trimmed V and J ends, which lost 5 bases and 8 bases, there was a span of 10 bases. The CDR3 totals 13 residues. Germline CDR1 SGHVS, CDR2 FNYEAQ. The chain's CDR3 is CASSPVDHSPLHF. DNA of the CDR3: TGTGCCAGCAGCCCCGTGGACCATTCACCCCTCCACTTT.

In its sample, this clonotype was seen a few times. The chain uses TRBV12-3 or TRBV12-4 and TRBJ2-7; 12 bases are a match to TRBD2. The CDR3 consists of 16 residues. V gave up 5 bases and J gave up 3 bases; unmatched junction bases: 8. Here the CDR3 reads CASSPRTSGEVYEQYF. The CDR3 nucleotides read TGTGCCAGCAGTCCTAGGACTAGCGGGGAGGTCTACGAGCAGTACTTC.

The chain recombines TRBV7-9 with TRBJ2-1; tentatively, D is TRBD2 (6 bases). From germline, CDR1 is SEHNR and CDR2 FQNEAQ (reference sequence). Trimming stripped 3 bases from V and 4 bases from J, with 10 bases between. The CDR3 is 14 residues long. The CDR3 loop is CASSFTLAYNEQFF. The CDR3 region has the DNA TGTGCCAGCAGCTTTACCCTAGCGTACAATGAGCAGTTCTTC.

The chain recombines TRBV7-2 with TRBJ2-7, with TRBD1 matching over 9 bases. The CDR3 spans 15 residues. Germline values: CDR1 SGHTA, CDR2 FQGNSA. V trimming: 1 base; J trimming: 3 bases; junction bases outside the gene matches: 4. CDR3 in DNA: TGTGCCAGCAGCTTAGGGGGACAGGGAGGCTACGAGCAGTACTTC. Amino acids: CASSLGGQGGYEQYF.

In its sample, this clonotype was seen once. V gene TRBV20-1 combines with J gene TRBJ1-2; D call uncertain. The CDR3 loop spans 13 amino acids. V lost 3 bases and J lost 4, with 12 bases in between. Per germline, CDR1 DFQATT and CDR2 SNEGSKA (reference sequence). CDR3 DNA sequence: TGCAGTGCTAGCGGTCGGGGATCCTATGGCTACACCTTC. It codes for CSASGRGSYGYTF.

The DNA for the CDR3 is TGTGCCAGCAGCTTAGAAATAGGGACTAGTAAGGAGACCCAGTACTTC. The encoded protein is CASSLEIGTSKETQYF. V usage is TRBV7-6 and J usage is TRBJ2-5; 8 bases match TRBD2. Germline values: CDR1 SGHVS, CDR2 FNYEAQ. The CDR3 contains 16 residues. Trimming removed 1 base from V and 5 bases from J; junction bases left unmatched: 9.

This chain links TRBV11-2 with TRBJ2-1; D unresolved. This CDR3 has 14 residues. From germline, CDR1 is SGHAT and CDR2 FQNNGV. Deletions cut 5 bases from V and 8 bases from J, with 16 bases between. In DNA, the CDR3 is TGTGCCAGCAGCCCAAGGGCTAGAAGAGATGAGCAGTTCTTC. This encodes CASSPRARRDEQFF.

This clonotype turned up a few times. This chain links TRBV15 with TRBJ2-1; D call uncertain. The ends were cut back, 5 bases at V and 1 base at J, with 12 bases in the middle. Germline loops: CDR1 LNHNV, CDR2 YYDKDF (reference sequence). This CDR3 spans 15 amino acids. The CDR3 coding sequence is TGTGCCACCAGCCCTACCAAGACTTCCTACAATGAGCAGTTCTTC. As protein: CATSPTKTSYNEQFF.

The chain is built from TRBV9 and TRBJ2-7; possibly TRBD1 or TRBD2 for D (5 bases each). V dropped 0 bases and J dropped 2 bases, with 9 bases sitting between them. The germline CDR1 and CDR2 sequences are SGDLS and YYNGEE. This CDR3 contains 14 residues. CDR3 in amino acids: CASSVGADTYEQYF. In DNA form, the CDR3 reads TGTGCCAGCAGCGTAGGAGCGGACACCTACGAGCAGTACTTC.

The V gene is TRBV15, the J gene TRBJ2-3; 13 bases map to TRBD2. The V and J ends lost 5 bases and 8 bases, in that order; junction bases with no gene match: 10. The CDR3 has 16 amino acids. In germline, CDR1 is LNHNV, CDR2 YYDKDF (reference sequence). Here the CDR3 DNA reads TGTGCCACCAGCCGACCACTAGCGGGGGGGCTGGCTACGCAGTATTTT. This translates into CATSRPLAGGLATQYF.

Only one count was recorded for this clonotype. The V and J genes are TRBV7-2 and TRBJ1-5; D gene ambiguous. CDR1 is SGHTA, CDR2 FQGNSA, per germline. This CDR3 has 13 amino acids. Between the trimmed V and J ends, which lost 9 bases and 3 bases, there was a span of 12 bases. This chain's CDR3 is CASQTAPNQPQHF. The CDR3 coding sequence is TGTGCCAGTCAAACGGCCCCCAATCAGCCCCAGCATTTT.

The gene calls are TRBV7-3 and TRBJ2-1; D not certain. Trimming left V 2 bases short and J 2 bases short, with 10 bases between. The germline CDR1 and CDR2 sequences are SGHTA and FQGTGA. This CDR3 has 15 residues. Here the CDR3 DNA reads TGTGCCAGCAGCTTAGGAGTTACCACCTACAATGAGCAGTTCTTC. Its protein is CASSLGVTTYNEQFF. Complete variable domain (other parts from reference TRBV7-3 and TRBJ2-1): GAGVSQTPSNKVTEKGKYVELRCDPISGHTALYWYRQSLGQGPEFLIYFQGTGAADDSGLPNDRFFAVRPEGSVSTLKIQRTERGDSAVYLCASSLGVTTYNEQFFGPGTRLTVL.

With regard to this clonotype: At one end, the junction sequence differs from germline, possibly due to a read error. CDR3 loop: CASSLDWNEQSF. The CDR3 DNA reads as TGTGCCAGCAGCCTTGACTGGAATGAGCAGTCCTTC. The chain employs TRBV7-8 and TRBJ2-1; unclear D gene. CDR3 length: 12 amino acids. Germline assignment: CDR1 SGHVS and CDR2 FQNEAQ.

The V call is TRBV11-2, the J call TRBJ1-1; maybe TRBD1 (6 bases). The V end was cut by 5 bases, the J end by 8 bases, with 18 bases between. Germline-derived CDR1 and CDR2 are SGHAT and FQNNGV. The CDR3 is 14 amino acids. The DNA for the CDR3 is TGTGCCAGCAGCGCCTTACAGGGACCTCAGGAAGCTTTCTTT. This codes for CASSALQGPQEAFF.

This clonotype was observed a handful of times. The J gene is TRBJ2-1, the V gene TRBV6-1; D possibly corresponds to TRBD1 (5 bases). V was shortened by 9 bases and J by 16 bases, with 22 bases between the two germline ends. The V gene's germline CDR1 is MNHNS and CDR2 SASEGT. The CDR3 runs to 12 residues. CDR3 nucleotides: TGTGCCAGTGGGGTGACCGACAGCTGGGAATTCTTC. Its protein product is CASGVTDSWEFF.

The chain recombines TRBV12-3 or TRBV12-4 with TRBJ2-3, with D unclear. V lost 4 bases and J 6 bases, leaving 14 bases between the germline ends. The CDR3 runs to 14 residues. The CDR3 region has the DNA TGTGCCAGCAGTTACCAACGAACGGCGGATACGCAGTATTTT. This encodes CASSYQRTADTQYF.

This clonotype was seen only once. V is TRBV6-2 or TRBV6-3 and J is TRBJ2-7, with 7 nucleotides matching TRBD1. Germline V gene sequence: CDR1 MNHEY, CDR2 SVGEGT. The V segment lost 5 bases and the J segment 5 bases; nucleotides outside the gene matches: 9. The CDR3 has 14 residues. The CDR3 protein is CASSPPTGIHEQYF. CDR3 DNA sequence: TGTGCCAGCAGTCCCCCGACAGGGATACACGAGCAGTACTTC.

This clonotype is termed large. The gene calls are TRBV12-3 or TRBV12-4 and TRBJ1-1, with TRBD1 as a possible D gene (5 bases). The CDR3 loop spans 17 amino acids. Trimming shortened V by 4 bases and J by 0 bases, and 18 bases separated the two germline ends. The DNA of the CDR3 is TGTGCCAGCAGTTCCTCGACAGCAAGCACGATGAACACTGAAGCTTTCTTT. It specifies CASSSSTASTMNTEAFF.

There are many counts of this clonotype. This chain links TRBV28 with TRBJ2-7, with a possible D match to TRBD2 (6 bases). The CDR3 runs to 14 residues. V lost 7 bases, J lost 3 bases, and 16 bases lay in between. Germline values: CDR1 MDHEN, CDR2 SYDVKM. The CDR3 here is CASTRGLGGYEQYF. DNA of the CDR3: TGTGCCAGCACCCGTGGACTGGGGGGCTACGAGCAGTACTTC.

In its sample, this clonotype was seen many times. The V gene is TRBV7-2, the J gene TRBJ2-3; 7 nucleotides align to TRBD1. The CDR3 totals 18 residues. V was pared by 5 bases and J by 1 base, with 15 bases of the junction left unmatched. Germline-derived CDR1 and CDR2 are SGHTA and FQGNSA. CDR3 amino acids: CASSPRQGWIGGTDTQYF. The CDR3 DNA reads TGTGCCAGCAGCCCACGACAGGGATGGATAGGAGGCACAGATACGCAGTATTTT.

The chain is built from TRBV2 and TRBJ1-6; the D gene is possibly TRBD1 (5 bases). CDR3 length: 11 amino acids. CDR1 and CDR2 (germline): SNHLY, FYNNEI. The germline V and J ends were trimmed by 6 bases and 10 bases, with 7 bases remaining between them. The CDR3, as DNA: TGTGCCAGCAGGGGGGGATCACCCCTCCACTTT. Translated: CASRGGSPLHF.

This clonotype was seen a handful of times. This sequence joins TRBV7-2 and TRBJ2-7, with D possibly called TRBD1 or TRBD2 (5 bases each). V lost 6 bases, J lost 3 bases, and 18 bases lay in between. The CDR3 sequence is 15 residues long. Germline V gene sequence: CDR1 SGHTA, CDR2 FQGNSA. This chain's CDR3 is CASRKSTGASYEQYF. For the CDR3, the DNA is TGTGCCAGCAGGAAGTCGACCGGGGCCAGCTACGAGCAGTACTTC.

This clonotype was seen a handful of times. The V and J genes are TRBV14 and TRBJ1-4; maybe TRBD1 (5 bases). V lost 6 bases to trimming and J lost 8 bases, with 19 bases between them. The CDR3 sequence is 15 residues long. Germline V gene data show CDR1 as SGHDN and CDR2 as FVKESK. CDR3 in amino acids: CASSRLGTNGEKLFF. The CDR3 coding sequence is TGTGCCAGCAGTCGACTCGGGACTAATGGAGAAAAACTGTTTTTT.